Included here is one T cell receptor beta chain sequence, with context. Using immunoSEQ multiplex PCR, the repertoire was profiled, and TCRdb retains in-frame clones only, with some absent. The data hold about 39,000 clones, with approximately 90% observed a single time. The data derive from a study of OX40 agonist ivuxolimab in advanced cancers. Looked up from germline, CDR1 is MDHEN and CDR2 is SYDVKM. The CDR3 runs to 13 residues. V was trimmed by 7 bases and J by 8 bases, leaving 15 bases between them. The material was CD4+ or CD8+ T cells sorted from blood, obtained in a trial of the OX40 agonist ivuxolimab. The clonotype originates from an adult with an advanced solid tumor such as melanoma, head and neck, liver or kidney cancer. The chain is built from TRBV28 and TRBJ1-5, with a tentative D call TRBD1 (5 bases). CDR3 in DNA: TGTGCCAGCACCCAGGGTCGGGTAGAGCCCCAGCATTTT. This gives the protein CASTQGRVEPQHF.